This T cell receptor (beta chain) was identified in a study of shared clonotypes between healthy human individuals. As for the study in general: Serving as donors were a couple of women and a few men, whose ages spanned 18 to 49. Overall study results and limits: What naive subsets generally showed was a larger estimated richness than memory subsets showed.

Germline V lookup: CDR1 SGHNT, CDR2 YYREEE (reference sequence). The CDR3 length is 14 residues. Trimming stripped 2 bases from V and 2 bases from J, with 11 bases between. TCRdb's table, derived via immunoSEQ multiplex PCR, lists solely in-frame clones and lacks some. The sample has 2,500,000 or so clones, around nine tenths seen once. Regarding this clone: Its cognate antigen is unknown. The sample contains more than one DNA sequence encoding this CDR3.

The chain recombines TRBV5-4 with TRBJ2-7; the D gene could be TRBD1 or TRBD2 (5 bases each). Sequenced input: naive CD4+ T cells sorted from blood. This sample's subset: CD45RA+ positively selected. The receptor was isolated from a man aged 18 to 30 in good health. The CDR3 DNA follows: TGTGCCAGCAGCTTAGATGGGGGACCCTACGAGCAGTACTTC. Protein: CASSLDGGPYEQYF.